This TCR beta chain was obtained from a study of T cell responses to AZD1222 COVID-19 vaccine. Study findings and constraints: Every sample of the repertoires postdated the peak T cell response.

A note on this clone: Its target is not known.

Measured with immunoSEQ multiplex PCR; TCRdb has only the in-frame clones, and not every one. The sample consists of some 110,000 clones, 70% to 90% of them appearing once. CDR1 is SQVTM, CDR2 ANQGSEA, per germline. This CDR3 contains 14 residues. Trimming took off 4 bases at V and 4 bases at J, with 17 bases between the two ends. The receptor was isolated from an adult in good health. The chain joins TRBV29-1 to TRBJ2-7; D is uncertain. The source material was peripheral blood, sampled on day 0 of MenACWY control vaccination. The CDR3 DNA sequence: TGCAGCGTTGCAGCAAGGACGGTCGGATACGAGCAGTACTTC. This translates into CSVAARTVGYEQYF.